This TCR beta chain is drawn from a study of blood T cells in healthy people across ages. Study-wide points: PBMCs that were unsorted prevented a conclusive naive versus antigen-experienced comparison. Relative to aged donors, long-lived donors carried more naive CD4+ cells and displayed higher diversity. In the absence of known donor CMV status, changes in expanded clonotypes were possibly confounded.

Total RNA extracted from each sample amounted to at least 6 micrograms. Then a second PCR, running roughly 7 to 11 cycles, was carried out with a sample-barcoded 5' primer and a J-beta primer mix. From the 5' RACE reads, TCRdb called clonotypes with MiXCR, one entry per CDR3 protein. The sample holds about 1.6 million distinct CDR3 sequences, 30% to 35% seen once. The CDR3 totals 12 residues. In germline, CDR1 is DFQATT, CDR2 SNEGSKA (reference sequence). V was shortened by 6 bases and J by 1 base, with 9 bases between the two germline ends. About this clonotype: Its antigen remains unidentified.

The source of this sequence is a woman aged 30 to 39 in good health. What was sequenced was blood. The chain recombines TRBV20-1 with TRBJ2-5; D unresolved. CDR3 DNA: TGCAGTGCCCCCCTAGGCCAAGAGACCCAGTACTTC. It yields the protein CSAPLGQETQYF.